Described below is a single TCR beta chain sequence and its context. Germline assignment: CDR1 SEHNR and CDR2 FQNEAQ (reference sequence). Deletions cut 5 bases from V and 11 bases from J, with 13 bases between. The CDR3 extends over 13 amino acids. TCRdb reprocessed the RT-PCR reads via MiXCR and lists one record per CDR3 protein. This sample has hundreds of thousands of distinct CDR3 sequences, with approximately 14% found just once. This receptor was taken from a female donor in good health, serving as a healthy control. The sequenced sample was memory CD4+ T cells from blood. The rearrangement uses TRBV7-9 and TRBJ1-6; TRBD1 might be the D (5 bases). The CDR3 sequence is CASSPTDSTPLHF. For the CDR3, the DNA is TGTGCCAGCAGCCCTACTGACAGTACACCCCTCCACTTT.